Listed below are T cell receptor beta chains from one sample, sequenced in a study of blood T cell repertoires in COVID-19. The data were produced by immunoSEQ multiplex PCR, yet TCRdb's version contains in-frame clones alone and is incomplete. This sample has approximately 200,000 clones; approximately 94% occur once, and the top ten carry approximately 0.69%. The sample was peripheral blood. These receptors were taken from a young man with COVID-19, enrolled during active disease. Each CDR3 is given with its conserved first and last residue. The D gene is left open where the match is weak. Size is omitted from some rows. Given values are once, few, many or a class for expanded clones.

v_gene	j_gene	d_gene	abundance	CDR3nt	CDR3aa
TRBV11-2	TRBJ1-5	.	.	TGTGCCAGCAGCTCTACAGGGACCAATCAGCCCCAGCATTTT	CASSSTGTNQPQHF
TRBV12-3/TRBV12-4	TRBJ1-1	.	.	TGTGCCAGCAGTTTAGTAACTGCTGAAGCTTTCTTT	CASSLVTAEAFF
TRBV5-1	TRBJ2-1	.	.	TGCGCCAGCAGCTTTAGGGGGGGCAGTTCCTACAATGAGCAGTTCTTC	CASSFRGGSSYNEQFF
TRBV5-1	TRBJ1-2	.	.	TGCGCCAGCAGCTTGGAGGCGGCAGGGGGCTACACCTTC	CASSLEAAGGYTF
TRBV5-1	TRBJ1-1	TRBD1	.	TGCGCCAGCAGCGCTAGGACAGGGGTGAACACTGAAGCTTTCTTT	CASSARTGVNTEAFF
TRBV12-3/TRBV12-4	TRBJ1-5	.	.	TGTGCCAGCAGTTTGGGGGGGTATCAGCCCCAGCATTTT	CASSLGGYQPQHF
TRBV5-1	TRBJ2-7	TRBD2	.	TGCGCCAGCAGCTTGTTTCGGGGGGGGGACCGCCGCTACGAGCAGTACTTC	CASSLFRGGDRRYEQYF
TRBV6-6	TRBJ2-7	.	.	TGTGCCAGCAGGCGCAGTCAGGGGTACGAGCAGTACTTC	CASRRSQGYEQYF
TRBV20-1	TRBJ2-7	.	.	TGCAGTGCTAGTAACCAGGTGGTCACCTACGAGCAGTACTTC	CSASNQVVTYEQYF
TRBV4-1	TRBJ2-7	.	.	TGCGCCAGCAGCCAAGAATCCACAGGGACCTACGAGCAGTACTTC	CASSQESTGTYEQYF
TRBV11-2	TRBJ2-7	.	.	TGTGCCAGCAGCTTAATTTCCGGGACACGGCAAAACGAGCAGTACTTC	CASSLISGTRQNEQYF
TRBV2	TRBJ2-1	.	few	TGTGCCAGCAGTGAAGAGAAGGTGAGCGGATCTGAGCAGTTCTTC	CASSEEKVSGSEQFF
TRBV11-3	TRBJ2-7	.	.	TGTGCCAGCAGCTTAGATTCAGGACTCTCCTACGAGCAGTACTTC	CASSLDSGLSYEQYF
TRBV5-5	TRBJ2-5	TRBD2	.	TGTGCCAGCAGCTCTATAGCGGGGGGGCTCGGAGAGACCCAGTACTTC	CASSSIAGGLGETQYF